This TCR beta chain originates from a study of siplizumab effects on memory and regulatory T cells. Study results and caveats: It seemed that naive T cells were more diverse than memory cells and were major contributors to the alloresponse.

Mixed lymphocyte reaction cells underwent more than five days of coculture at 37°C. The labelling of responder PBMCs with CFSE and of stimulator PBMCs with Violet Dye preceded their 1:1 mixing. With respect to this clone: Its antigen is currently unknown.

The V end was cut by 2 bases, the J end by 10 bases, with 14 bases between. Germline-derived CDR1 and CDR2 are GTSNPN and SVGIG (reference sequence). The CDR3 loop spans 12 amino acids. TCRdb's copy holds only in-frame clones and misses some; the assay was immunoSEQ multiplex PCR. The data hold 15,000 to 20,000 clones, with approximately 46% observed a single time. The rearrangement links TRBV30 to TRBJ1-2; D unresolved. This TCR came from a human donor in good health; the cells came from an allogeneic mixed lymphocyte reaction. Sequencing was done on a sample of CFSE-low (dividing) CD4+ T cells sorted from an allogeneic mixed lymphocyte reaction. The CDR3 reads CAWSSPGRDYTF. The DNA for the CDR3 is TGTGCCTGGAGTTCTCCAGGCCGCGACTACACCTTC.